This paragraph reports one TCR beta chain. The data are from a study of T cell responses to AZD1222 COVID-19 vaccine. Libraries were prepared by immunoSEQ multiplex PCR; TCRdb keeps only in-frame clonotypes and omits some of them. The data show 95,000 to 100,000 clones, with more than 85% seen just once and 15% to 20% held by the top ten. The source material was peripheral blood, sampled on day 0 of AZD1222 vaccination. The TCR sequence derives from an adult in good health.

The CDR3 DNA sequence: TGTGCCAGCAGCCAACGTGGGAGAGGCGAGCAGTACTTC. Encoded protein: CASSQRGRGEQYF. The rearrangement links TRBV14 to TRBJ2-7; D may be TRBD2 (5 bases). Germline CDR1 is SGHDN and CDR2 is FVKESK. The CDR3 is made up of 13 amino acids. Trimming cost V 2 bases and J 6 bases, with 11 bases left between them.